The rows below give T cell receptor beta chains drawn from one sample of a study of shared clonotypes between healthy human individuals. Sequencing was performed with immunoSEQ multiplex PCR; in TCRdb, only in-frame clones are kept and a portion is missing. The sample has about 1 million clones, around 78% seen once; the top ten hold around 0.47%. Material: memory CD4+ T cells from PBMCs. These receptors all come from a man younger than 35 in good health. Some clones in this sample may be carry-over from other donors' samples. Both conserved end residues are part of each CDR3. A D gene is named only where the DNA matches it firmly. Some rows mark clone size as missing; the rest say once, few, many or name a class of expanded clone.

>few|TRBV2|TRBD1|TRBJ1-5
CASRGQGHQPQHF
TGTGCCAGCAGAGGACAGGGACATCAGCCCCAGCATTTT
>-|TRBV6-5|TRBD1|TRBJ2-7
CASTRTGSAYEQYF
TGTGCCAGCACCCGGACAGGGAGTGCCTACGAGCAGTACTTC
>-|TRBV5-1|TRBD1|TRBJ1-2
CASSLDRASNGYTF
TGCGCCAGCAGCCTAGACAGGGCTTCCAATGGCTACACCTTC
>-|TRBV18|-|TRBJ1-1
CASSQDSVEAFF
TGTGCCAGCTCACAGGACAGCGTTGAAGCTTTCTTT
>-|TRBV28|-|TRBJ2-5
CASSLTETQYF
TGTGCCAGCAGTTTAACGGAGACCCAGTACTTC
>many|TRBV7-9|-|TRBJ1-1
CASNRGFTEAFF
TGTGCCAGCAACCGGGGGTTCACTGAAGCTTTCTTT
>few|TRBV29-1|-|TRBJ2-1
CSVDRAHNEQFF
TGCAGCGTTGACAGGGCTCACAATGAGCAGTTCTTC
>-|TRBV5-4|TRBD1|TRBJ1-2
CASSLGGTGSPPAF
TGTGCCAGCAGCTTGGGTGGGACAGGATCCCCTCCGGCCTTC
>-|TRBV28|-|TRBJ1-1
CASSLTAGSNTEAFF
TGTGCCAGCAGTTTAACGGCAGGTTCGAACACTGAAGCTTTCTTT
>-|TRBV28|-|TRBJ1-1
CASSPPTMNTEAFF
TGTGCCAGCAGTCCGCCAACTATGAACACTGAAGCTTTCTTT
>-|TRBV5-1|TRBD1|TRBJ1-2
CASSFTGGAGYGYTF
TGCGCCAGCAGCTTTACAGGGGGCGCCGGGTATGGCTACACCTTC
>few|TRBV15|-|TRBJ2-5
CATSRDRQETQYF
TGTGCCACCAGCAGAGATAGACAGGAGACCCAGTACTTC
>few|TRBV15|-|TRBJ2-2
CATSRDRGRTGELFF
TGTGCCACCAGCAGAGACCGGGGGCGGACCGGGGAGCTGTTTTTT
>-|TRBV11-2|-|TRBJ2-1
CASSPRGRDSYNEQFF
TGTGCCAGCAGCCCTAGAGGGAGAGATTCCTACAATGAGCAGTTCTTC
>few|TRBV5-1|-|TRBJ2-7
CASSLVPIASYEQYF
TGCGCCAGCAGCTTGGTGCCTATAGCTAGCTACGAGCAGTACTTC
>-|TRBV5-3|-|TRBJ2-5
CARSLEGVAVQETQYF
TGTGCCAGAAGCTTGGAGGGGGTAGCGGTTCAAGAGACCCAGTACTTC